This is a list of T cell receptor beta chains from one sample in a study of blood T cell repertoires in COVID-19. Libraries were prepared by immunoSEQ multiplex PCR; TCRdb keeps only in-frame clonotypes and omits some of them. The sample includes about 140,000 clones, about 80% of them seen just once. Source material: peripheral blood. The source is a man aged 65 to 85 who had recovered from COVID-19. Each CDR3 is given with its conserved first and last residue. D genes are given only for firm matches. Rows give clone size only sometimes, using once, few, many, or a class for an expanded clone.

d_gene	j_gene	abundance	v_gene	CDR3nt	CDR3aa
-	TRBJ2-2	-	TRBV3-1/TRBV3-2	TGTGCCAGCAGCCAAGATCATGGGGGAGGTCTCACCGGGGAGCTGTTTTTT	CASSQDHGGGLTGELFF
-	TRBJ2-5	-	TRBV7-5	TGTGCCAGAAGAAGGAATAGCATAGAGACCCAGTACTTC	CARRRNSIETQYF
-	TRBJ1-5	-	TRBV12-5	TGTGCTAGTGGATCGGACAGAAGCAATCAGCCCCAGCATTTT	CASGSDRSNQPQHF
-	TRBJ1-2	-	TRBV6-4	TGTGCCAGCAGTGACGATCCTCGATCTATCCGACTGGGCTATGGCTACACCTTC	CASSDDPRSIRLGYGYTF
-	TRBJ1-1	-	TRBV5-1	TGCGCCAGCAGCTTAAGTGCGGGGGACACTGAAGCTTTCTTT	CASSLSAGDTEAFF
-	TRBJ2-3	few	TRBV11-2	TGTGCCAGCAGCGAGCCCGTGGTAGCGGTCACAGATACGCAGTATTTT	CASSEPVVAVTDTQYF
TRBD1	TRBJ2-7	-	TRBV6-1	TGTGCCAGCACCGAACAGGGGGTGGAATACGAGCAGTACTTC	CASTEQGVEYEQYF
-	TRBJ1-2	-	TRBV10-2	TGCGCCAGCAGTGGGGCCCCCGTACTCAACCAGGGCTACACCTTC	CASSGAPVLNQGYTF
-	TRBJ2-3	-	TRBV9	TGTGCCAGCAGCCCCCTGTGGGGAGGCGAAGATACGCAGTATTTT	CASSPLWGGEDTQYF
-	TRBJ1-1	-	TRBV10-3	TGTGCCATCAGTGCTTCAATCCATTCGGACTATGAAGCTTTCTTT	CAISASIHSDYEAFF
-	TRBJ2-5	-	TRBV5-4	TGTGCCAGCAGCCGGGACTTGGGAGAGACCCAGTACTTC	CASSRDLGETQYF